A selection of T cell receptor beta chains follows, all from one sample in a study of blood T cell repertoires in COVID-19. The method was immunoSEQ multiplex PCR; TCRdb's version includes in-frame clones alone and lacks a portion of them. The sample carries about 190,000 clones, under 90% recorded once. Sample: peripheral blood. The receptors here all came from a human donor in a cohort sampled during active COVID-19. Both conserved end residues are part of each CDR3. The D gene is left open where the match is weak. Clone size appears in some rows only: once, few, many, or a class for an expanded clone.

d_call,clone_size,j_call,v_call,cdr3_nt,cdr3_aa
.,.,TRBJ1-5,TRBV7-8,TGTGCCAGCAGCTTGGCAGGGAACAATCAGCCCCAGCATTTT,CASSLAGNNQPQHF
TRBD2,.,TRBJ2-7,TRBV27,TGTGCCAGCAGGAGTAGCGGGAGCTCCTACGAGCAGTACTTC,CASRSSGSSYEQYF
.,once,TRBJ2-5,TRBV18,TGTGCCAGCTCACCCCGAGGCGATGAGACCCAGTACTTC,CASSPRGDETQYF
TRBD2,.,TRBJ2-5,TRBV5-5,TGTGCCAGCAGCCTCCGACCGGGGGGAGACCAAGAGACCCAGTACTTC,CASSLRPGGDQETQYF
.,.,TRBJ1-2,TRBV3-1/TRBV3-2,TGTGCCAGCAGCCAAGTTTGGGCAGATTTTAACTATGGCTACACCTTC,CASSQVWADFNYGYTF
.,.,TRBJ1-6,TRBV5-1,TGCGCCAGCAGCTTACAGGGAAGAAATTCACCCCTCCACTTT,CASSLQGRNSPLHF
TRBD1,.,TRBJ1-1,TRBV5-1,TGCGCCAGCAGCTTGGCCCCCGGGCAGGGGGGCGCGACTGAAGCTTTCTTT,CASSLAPGQGGATEAFF
TRBD2,few,TRBJ2-1,TRBV5-8,TGTGCCAGCGATAGCGGGAGTTTCCACAATGAGCAGTTCTTC,CASDSGSFHNEQFF
.,.,TRBJ2-2,TRBV2,TGTGCCAGCACCCAGGGAATGGCTAACACCGGGGAGCTGTTTTTT,CASTQGMANTGELFF
.,.,TRBJ1-2,TRBV6-5,TGTGCCAGCACTCTGGCACCCCGGGAAGGCTACACCTTC,CASTLAPREGYTF
TRBD2,.,TRBJ2-2,TRBV7-6,TGTGCCAGCAGCCGAACTAGCGGGGATACAAACACCGGGGAGCTGTTTTTT,CASSRTSGDTNTGELFF
.,.,TRBJ2-2,TRBV19,TGTGCCAGTAGGACAATCCCAGCGAACACCGGGGAGCTGTTTTTT,CASRTIPANTGELFF
.,few,TRBJ1-2,TRBV6-5,TGTGCCAGCAGTTACTCGGGCAGGGAACATGGCTACACCTTC,CASSYSGREHGYTF
.,once,TRBJ2-1,TRBV4-2,TGTGCCAGCAGCCAAGAGAGGATGATCATCGGTGAGCAGTTCTTC,CASSQERMIIGEQFF
.,.,TRBJ2-2,TRBV11-3,TGTGCCAGCAGCTTCGCGGAGCACACCGGGGAGCTGTTTTTT,CASSFAEHTGELFF